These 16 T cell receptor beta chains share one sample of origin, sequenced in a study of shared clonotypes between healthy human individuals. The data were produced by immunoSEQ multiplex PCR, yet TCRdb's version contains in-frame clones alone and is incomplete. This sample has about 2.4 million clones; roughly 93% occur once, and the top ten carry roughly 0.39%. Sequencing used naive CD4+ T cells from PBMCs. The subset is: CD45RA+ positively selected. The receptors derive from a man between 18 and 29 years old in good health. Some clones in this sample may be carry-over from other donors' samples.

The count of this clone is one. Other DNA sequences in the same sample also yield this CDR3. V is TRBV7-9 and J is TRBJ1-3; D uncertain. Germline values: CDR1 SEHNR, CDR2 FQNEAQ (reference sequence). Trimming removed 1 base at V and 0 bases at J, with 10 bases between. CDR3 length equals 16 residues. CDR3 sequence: CASSLGTGSSGNTIYF. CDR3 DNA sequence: TGTGCCAGCAGCTTAGGGACTGGTAGCTCTGGAAACACCATATATTTT.

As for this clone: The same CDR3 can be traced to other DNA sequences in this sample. The CDR3 DNA reads as TGTGCCAGCAGCGCGGGAGGGCAGGATACGCAGTATTTT. The encoded protein is CASSAGGQDTQYF. The chain carries TRBV9 and TRBJ2-3; the match to TRBD2 covers 8 bases. Germline lookup yields CDR1 SGDLS and CDR2 YYNGEE. Trimming at V came to 3 bases and at J to 6 bases, leaving 3 bases not matched to a gene. The CDR3 has 13 amino acids.

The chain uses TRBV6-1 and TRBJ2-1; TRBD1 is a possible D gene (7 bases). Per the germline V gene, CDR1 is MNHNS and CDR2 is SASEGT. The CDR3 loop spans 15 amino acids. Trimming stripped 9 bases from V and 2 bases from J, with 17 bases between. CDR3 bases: TGTGCCAGTGGGAGGAACAGGGGCGCCTACAATGAGCAGTTCTTC. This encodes CASGRNRGAYNEQFF.

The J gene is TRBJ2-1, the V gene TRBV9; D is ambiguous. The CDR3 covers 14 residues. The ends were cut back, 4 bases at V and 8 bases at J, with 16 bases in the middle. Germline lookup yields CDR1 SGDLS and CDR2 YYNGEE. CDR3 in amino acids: CASSRSPAQDEQFF. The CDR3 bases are TGTGCCAGCAGCCGCAGCCCGGCCCAGGATGAGCAGTTCTTC.

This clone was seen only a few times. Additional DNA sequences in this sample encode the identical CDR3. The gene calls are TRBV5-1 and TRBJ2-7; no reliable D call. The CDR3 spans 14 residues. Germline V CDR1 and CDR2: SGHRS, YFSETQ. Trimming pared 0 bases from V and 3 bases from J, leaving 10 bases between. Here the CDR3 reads CASSLEGTYYEQYF. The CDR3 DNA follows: TGCGCCAGCAGCTTGGAGGGAACATACTACGAGCAGTACTTC.

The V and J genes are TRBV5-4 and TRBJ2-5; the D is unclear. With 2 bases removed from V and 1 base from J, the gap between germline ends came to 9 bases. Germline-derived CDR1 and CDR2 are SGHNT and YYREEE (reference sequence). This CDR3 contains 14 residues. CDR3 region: CASSFRGVQETQYF. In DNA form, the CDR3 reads TGTGCCAGCAGCTTCCGTGGGGTCCAAGAGACCCAGTACTTC.

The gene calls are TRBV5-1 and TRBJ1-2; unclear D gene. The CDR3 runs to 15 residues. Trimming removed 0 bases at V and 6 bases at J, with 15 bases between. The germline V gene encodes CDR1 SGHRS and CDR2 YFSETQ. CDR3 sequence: CASSLGPGGTDGYTF. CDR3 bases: TGCGCCAGCAGCTTGGGACCGGGCGGAACGGATGGCTACACCTTC.

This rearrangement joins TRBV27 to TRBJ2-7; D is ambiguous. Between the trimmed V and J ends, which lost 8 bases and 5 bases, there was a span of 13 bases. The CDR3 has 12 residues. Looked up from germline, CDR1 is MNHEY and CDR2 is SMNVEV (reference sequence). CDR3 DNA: TGTGCCAGCCTCCCAATTCGCCACGAGCAGTACTTC. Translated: CASLPIRHEQYF.

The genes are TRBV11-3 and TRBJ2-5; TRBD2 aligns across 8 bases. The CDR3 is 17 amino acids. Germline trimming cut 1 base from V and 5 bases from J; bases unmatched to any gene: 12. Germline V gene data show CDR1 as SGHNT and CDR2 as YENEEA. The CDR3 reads CASSLGRGTREVETQYF. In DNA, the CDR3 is TGTGCCAGCAGCTTAGGACGGGGGACTAGGGAGGTCGAGACCCAGTACTTC.

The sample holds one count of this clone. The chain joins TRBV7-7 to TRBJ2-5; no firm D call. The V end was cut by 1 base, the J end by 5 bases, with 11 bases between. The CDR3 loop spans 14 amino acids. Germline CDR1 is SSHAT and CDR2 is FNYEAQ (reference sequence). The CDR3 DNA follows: TGTGCCAGCAGCTTAGGGCCAGCGAGGGAGACCCAGTACTTC. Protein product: CASSLGPARETQYF. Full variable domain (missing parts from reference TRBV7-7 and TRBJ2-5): GAGVSQSPRYKVTKRGQDVTLRCDPISSHATLYWYQQALGQGPEFLTYFNYEAQPDKSGLPSDRFSAERPEGSISTLTIQRTEQRDSAMYRCASSLGPARETQYFGPGTRLLVL.

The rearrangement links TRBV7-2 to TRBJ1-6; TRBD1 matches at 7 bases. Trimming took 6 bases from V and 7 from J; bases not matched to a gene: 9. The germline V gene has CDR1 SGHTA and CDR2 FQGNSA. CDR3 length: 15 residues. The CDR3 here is CASSGRDSLNSPLHF. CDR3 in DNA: TGTGCCAGCAGTGGACGGGACAGCTTAAATTCACCCCTCCACTTT.

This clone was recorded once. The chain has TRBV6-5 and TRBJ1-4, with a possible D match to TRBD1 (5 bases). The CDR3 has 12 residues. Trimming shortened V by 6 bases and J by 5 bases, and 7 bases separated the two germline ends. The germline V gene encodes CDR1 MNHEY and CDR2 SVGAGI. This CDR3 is CASSQGNEKLFF. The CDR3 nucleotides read TGTGCCAGCAGCCAGGGAAATGAAAAACTGTTTTTT.

The CDR3 DNA follows: TGTGCCAGTAGTATAGACAGGGGTGGCAATCAGCCCCAGCATTTT. Its translation is CASSIDRGGNQPQHF. The chain joins TRBV19 to TRBJ1-5, with a tentative D call TRBD1 (6 bases). Trimming took off 0 bases at V and 2 bases at J, with 8 bases between the two ends. Germline loops: CDR1 LNHDA, CDR2 SQIVND (reference sequence). The CDR3 extends over 15 amino acids. The variable domain in full, with the rest retrieved from reference TRBV19 and TRBJ1-5, is DGGITQSPKYLFRKEGQNVTLSCEQNLNHDAMYWYRQDPGQGLRLIYYSQIVNDFQKGDIAEGYSVSREKKESFPLTVTSAQKNPTAFYLCASSIDRGGNQPQHFGDGTRLSIL.

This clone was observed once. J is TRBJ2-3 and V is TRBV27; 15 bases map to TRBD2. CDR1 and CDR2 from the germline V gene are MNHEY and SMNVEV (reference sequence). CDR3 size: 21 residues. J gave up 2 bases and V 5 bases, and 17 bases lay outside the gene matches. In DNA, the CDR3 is TGTGCCAGCAGTCTCCACAAGGGACTAGCGGGGGGACGAACTACCACAGATACGCAGTATTTT. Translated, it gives CASSLHKGLAGGRTTTDTQYF.

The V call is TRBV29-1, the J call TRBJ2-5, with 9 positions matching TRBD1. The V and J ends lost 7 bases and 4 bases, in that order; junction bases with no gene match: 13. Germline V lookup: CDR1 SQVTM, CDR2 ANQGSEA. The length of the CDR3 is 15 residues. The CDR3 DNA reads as TGCAGCGCCCTTTGGGGACAGGGCGGGATAGAGACCCAGTACTTC. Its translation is CSALWGQGGIETQYF. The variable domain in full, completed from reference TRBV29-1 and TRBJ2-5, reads SAVISQKPSRDICQRGTSLTIQCQVDSQVTMMFWYRQQPGQSLTLIATANQGSEATYESGFVIDKFPISRPNLTFSTLTVSNMSPEDSSIYLCSALWGQGGIETQYFGPGTRLLVL.

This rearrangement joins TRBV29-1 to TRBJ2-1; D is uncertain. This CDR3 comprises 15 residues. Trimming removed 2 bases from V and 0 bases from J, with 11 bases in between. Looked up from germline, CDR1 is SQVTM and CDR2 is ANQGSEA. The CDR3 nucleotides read TGCAGCGTTGAATTCATCACGAGCTCCTACAATGAGCAGTTCTTC. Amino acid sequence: CSVEFITSSYNEQFF.